The 30 T cell receptor beta chains in this list originate from one sample, sequenced in a study of cytomegalovirus exposure and HLA in healthy donors. A multiplex PCR was run with 60 Vbeta primers and 13 Jbeta primers. This table comes from immunoSEQ multiplex PCR, and its TCRdb copy is limited to in-frame clones, with some not included. The sample yields 200,000 to 250,000 clones, more than 75% seen once. The sample was PBMCs. These receptors all come from a human donor in good health.

This sequence joins TRBV9 and TRBJ1-1, with a possible D match to TRBD1 (6 bases). The ends were cut back, 4 bases at V and 1 base at J, with 14 bases in the middle. This CDR3 contains 15 residues. The germline V gene has CDR1 SGDLS and CDR2 YYNGEE. CDR3: CASSRWGGANTEAFF. The CDR3 DNA is TGTGCCAGCAGCAGATGGGGGGGGGCGAACACTGAAGCTTTCTTT.

The genes are TRBV4-3 and TRBJ2-3; 9 bases line up with TRBD1. The CDR3 sequence is 17 residues long. Germline V gives CDR1 LGHNA, CDR2 YSLEER. Trimming removed 2 bases from V and 3 bases from J; junction bases left unmatched: 9. CDR3 coding DNA: TGCGCCAGCAGCCAATCCCGGTCCGGGACAGGGACAGATACGCAGTATTTT. Protein product: CASSQSRSGTGTDTQYF.

Here the CDR3 DNA reads TGCGCCAGCAGCTTAGCGACTAGCGGGAGGGCACGGGAGCAGTACTTC. Its protein is CASSLATSGRAREQYF. The chain uses TRBV5-1 and TRBJ2-5; 14 positions match TRBD2. CDR1 SGHRS and CDR2 YFSETQ come from the germline V gene. Trimming removed 2 bases from V and 11 bases from J; junction bases left unmatched: 11. The CDR3 consists of 16 residues.

The chain uses TRBV5-4 and TRBJ2-7, with 10 bases identical to TRBD2. The junction had 6 bases not matched to a gene; V was cut back by 0 bases and J by 3 bases. CDR3 size: 16 residues. Germline V gene sequence: CDR1 SGHNT, CDR2 YYREEE (reference sequence). The CDR3 DNA sequence: TGTGCCAGCAGCTTGGTATCGGCTAGCGGGAGCTACGAGCAGTACTTC. Translated, it gives CASSLVSASGSYEQYF. Drawing the rest from reference TRBV5-4 and TRBJ2-7, the complete variable domain is ETGVTQSPTHLIKTRGQQVTLRCSSQSGHNTVSWYQQALGQGPQFIFQYYREEENGRGNFPPRFSGLQFPNYSSELNVNALELDDSALYLCASSLVSASGSYEQYFGPGTRLTVT.

The chain carries TRBV7-9 and TRBJ2-1, with D perhaps TRBD1 (5 bases). CDR1 and CDR2 from the germline V gene are SEHNR and FQNEAQ (reference sequence). The CDR3 loop spans 15 amino acids. V was shortened by 7 bases and J by 2 bases, with 15 bases between the two germline ends. DNA of the CDR3: TGTGCCAGCACCCCAAGGGCAGGGACCTACAATGAGCAGTTCTTC. It specifies CASTPRAGTYNEQFF.

V gene TRBV9 combines with J gene TRBJ2-7; possibly TRBD2 for D (5 bases). Germline assignment: CDR1 SGDLS and CDR2 YYNGEE. The CDR3 length is 15 residues. V lost 1 base, J lost 1 base, and 12 bases lay in between. The CDR3 nucleotides read TGTGCCAGCAGCGTATCCCTAGAGGGATCCTACGAGCAGTACTTC. Protein: CASSVSLEGSYEQYF.

J is TRBJ1-3 and V is TRBV19, with D perhaps TRBD1 (5 bases). The CDR3 length is 13 residues. Trimming pared 7 bases from V and 4 bases from J, leaving 11 bases between. Germline V gives CDR1 LNHDA, CDR2 SQIVND (reference sequence). The DNA of the CDR3 is TGTGCCAGTAAGGTGACAGCAGGAAACACCATATATTTT. This codes for CASKVTAGNTIYF.

The V gene is TRBV19, the J gene TRBJ2-7; D is undetermined. Trimming shortened V by 3 bases and J by 5 bases, and 8 bases separated the two germline ends. The germline V gene has CDR1 LNHDA and CDR2 SQIVND (reference sequence). This CDR3 has 12 residues. The CDR3 region is CASSISPHEQYF. In DNA, the CDR3 is TGTGCCAGTAGTATTAGTCCCCACGAGCAGTACTTC.

The chain joins TRBV7-9 to TRBJ1-2; tentative D call: TRBD1 (6 bases). Germline CDR1 SEHNR, CDR2 FQNEAQ (reference sequence). The length of the CDR3 is 14 residues. V lost 3 bases to trimming and J lost 3 bases, with 11 bases between them. This CDR3 is CASSFTGIDYGYTF. As DNA, the CDR3 is TGTGCCAGCAGCTTTACAGGGATCGACTATGGCTACACCTTC.

The chain recombines TRBV27 with TRBJ2-1; 9 bases are a match to TRBD2. V shed 4 bases, J shed 12 bases, and the junction held 4 bases outside the gene matches. From germline, CDR1 is MNHEY and CDR2 SMNVEV (reference sequence). CDR3 length equals 12 residues. The CDR3 spells CASSSGLAWQFF. In nucleotides, the CDR3 is TGTGCCAGCAGTTCGGGACTAGCCTGGCAGTTCTTC.

In DNA form, the CDR3 reads TGTGCCAGCAGCTTGGCCAATCCGGGGACTGAAGCTTTCTTT. As protein: CASSLANPGTEAFF. V and J are TRBV7-2 and TRBJ1-1; D remains ambiguous. CDR1 and CDR2 from the germline V gene are SGHTA and FQGNSA. Between the trimmed V and J ends, which lost 3 bases and 5 bases, there was a span of 13 bases. The CDR3 is made up of 14 amino acids.

The gene calls are TRBV6-5 and TRBJ1-2; the match to TRBD1 covers 9 bases. Germline CDR1 and CDR2: MNHEY and SVGAGI. The CDR3 spans 15 residues. The V segment lost 0 bases and the J segment 8 bases; nucleotides outside the gene matches: 7. The CDR3 loop reads CASSYSQTGGVGYTF. CDR3 sequence (DNA): TGTGCCAGCAGTTACTCCCAGACAGGGGGAGTGGGCTACACCTTC.

The rearrangement links TRBV7-9 to TRBJ2-7; D may be TRBD1 (6 bases). The CDR3 contains 14 residues. The V and J ends lost 6 bases and 5 bases respectively, with 17 bases between them. Germline V gene lookup returns CDR1 SEHNR and CDR2 FQNEAQ (reference sequence). CDR3 amino acids: CASSSGTRSHEQYF. In DNA, the CDR3 is TGTGCCAGCAGTTCAGGGACACGGAGCCACGAGCAGTACTTC.

This chain uses TRBV29-1 with TRBJ1-1; D gene uncertain. The CDR3 runs to 13 residues. CDR1 SQVTM and CDR2 ANQGSEA come from the germline V gene. Trimming removed 7 bases at V and 1 base at J, with 13 bases between. Here the CDR3 DNA reads TGCAGCGCGGACCGACGGGGGAACACTGAAGCTTTCTTT. This translates into CSADRRGNTEAFF.

V and J are TRBV18 and TRBJ1-1; 8 bases are shared with TRBD1. The CDR3 loop spans 15 amino acids. CDR1 and CDR2 from the germline V gene are KGHSH and LQKENI. With 7 bases clipped from V and 0 bases from J, the junction kept 7 bases outside the gene matches. This CDR3 is CASFRQGNLNTEAFF. DNA of the CDR3: TGTGCCAGCTTCCGACAGGGGAACTTGAACACTGAAGCTTTCTTT.

CDR3 in DNA: TGTGCCAGCAGCTTGGAACAGGGGCTAGGTGAGCAGTACTTC. Its protein product is CASSLEQGLGEQYF. This chain connects TRBV5-4 to TRBJ2-7, with 7 bases matching TRBD1. This CDR3 region has 14 residues. Trimming cost V 0 bases and J 7 bases; bases outside gene matches: 7. The V gene's germline CDR1 is SGHNT and CDR2 YYREEE (reference sequence). Filled out from reference TRBV5-4 and TRBJ2-7, the complete variable domain reads ETGVTQSPTHLIKTRGQQVTLRCSSQSGHNTVSWYQQALGQGPQFIFQYYREEENGRGNFPPRFSGLQFPNYSSELNVNALELDDSALYLCASSLEQGLGEQYFGPGTRLTVT.

The rearrangement joins TRBV20-1 to TRBJ2-1; possibly TRBD2 for D (5 bases). The V gene's germline CDR1 is DFQATT and CDR2 SNEGSKA (reference sequence). The CDR3 loop spans 11 amino acids. Trimming took 3 bases from V and 13 from J, leaving 13 bases between them. The CDR3 nucleotides are TGCAGTGCTAGGGGTCCGGGAACCCAGTTCTTC. This encodes CSARGPGTQFF.

The chain joins TRBV7-6 to TRBJ2-5; D is possibly TRBD2 (6 bases). Germline lookup yields CDR1 SGHVS and CDR2 FNYEAQ. The CDR3 extends over 13 amino acids. V was trimmed by 4 bases and J by 5 bases, leaving 11 bases between them. In nucleotides, the CDR3 is TGTGCCAGCAGCTACGCGGAGGGGGAGACCCAGTACTTC. This encodes CASSYAEGETQYF.

The chain links TRBV6-6 to TRBJ2-7; D possibly corresponds to TRBD2 (5 bases). The CDR3 spans 12 residues. Germline CDR1 MNHNY, CDR2 SVGAGI (reference sequence). Trimming took 7 bases from V and 3 from J, leaving 10 bases between them. The CDR3: CASTLGSYEQYF. The CDR3 DNA reads as TGTGCCAGCACCCTTGGGAGCTACGAGCAGTACTTC.

V is TRBV19 and J is TRBJ1-1; TRBD1 might be the D (5 bases). This CDR3 is 15 amino acids long. Per the germline V gene, CDR1 is LNHDA and CDR2 is SQIVND (reference sequence). V lost 7 bases to trimming and J lost 1 base, with 16 bases between them. The CDR3 sequence: CASTVSPQGNTEAFF. In nucleotides, the CDR3 is TGTGCCAGTACCGTAAGCCCCCAGGGGAACACTGAAGCTTTCTTT.

The chain has TRBV6-5 and TRBJ2-3; a weak D match, TRBD2 (5 bases). This CDR3 has 14 amino acids. CDR1 and CDR2 (germline): MNHEY, SVGAGI. Trimming shortened V by 4 bases and J by 3 bases, and 11 bases separated the two germline ends. The CDR3 is CASSFSGRTDTQYF. The CDR3 DNA reads as TGTGCCAGCAGTTTCAGCGGACGGACAGATACGCAGTATTTT.

The CDR3 protein is CASSSPTGELFF. In DNA, the CDR3 is TGTGCCAGCAGCTCTCCCACCGGGGAGCTGTTTTTT. The chain combines TRBV7-3 with TRBJ2-2, with unresolved D. This CDR3 comprises 12 residues. Germline V CDR1 and CDR2: SGHTA, FQGTGA. Trimming removed 4 bases at V and 4 bases at J, with 4 bases between.

This chain uses TRBV7-8 with TRBJ2-7; tentatively, D is TRBD2 (6 bases). V lost 5 bases, J lost 4 bases, and 24 bases lay in between. The CDR3 consists of 17 residues. CDR1 and CDR2 from the germline V gene are SGHVS and FQNEAQ. The CDR3 bases are TGTGCCAGCAGCCGTAGCCGGAGGGCGGATCCCTCATACGAGCAGTACTTC. It specifies CASSRSRRADPSYEQYF.

A remark on this clone: Within the sample, other DNA sequences also encode this same CDR3. This chain uses TRBV7-2 with TRBJ2-7; 11 bases line up with TRBD1. Trimming at V came to 1 base and at J to 3 bases, leaving 2 bases not matched to a gene. This CDR3 spans 15 amino acids. Per germline, CDR1 SGHTA and CDR2 FQGNSA. DNA of the CDR3: TGTGCCAGCAGCTTAGGTGGGACAGGGGGCTACGAGCAGTACTTC. It yields the protein CASSLGGTGGYEQYF.

This chain links TRBV5-4 with TRBJ2-1, with TRBD2 as a possible D gene (6 bases). Per germline, CDR1 SGHNT and CDR2 YYREEE (reference sequence). The CDR3 length is 20 residues. Deletions cut 4 bases from V and 4 bases from J, with 30 bases between. CDR3 DNA: TGTGCCAGCAGCACTTCCCGACTAACGGAGGGGCAAGGATCATACAATGAGCAGTTCTTC. This gives the protein CASSTSRLTEGQGSYNEQFF.

The V and J genes are TRBV2 and TRBJ2-7; possible D gene TRBD2, 5 bases. With 6 bases removed from V and 9 bases from J, the gap between germline ends came to 12 bases. The V gene's germline CDR1 is SNHLY and CDR2 FYNNEI. The CDR3 is 11 residues long. CDR3 amino acids: CASRPRTSQYF. CDR3 nucleotides: TGTGCCAGCAGGCCCCGGACTTCGCAGTACTTC.

The chain links TRBV2 to TRBJ2-1, with 8 nucleotides matching TRBD2. This CDR3 has 15 residues. Germline trimming cut 6 bases from V and 10 bases from J; bases unmatched to any gene: 14. The germline CDR1 and CDR2 sequences are SNHLY and FYNNEI. In DNA, the CDR3 is TGTGCCAGCAGACCAACTAGCGGTCCCCTCGGGGAGCAGTTCTTC. It yields the protein CASRPTSGPLGEQFF.

The chain recombines TRBV5-1 with TRBJ2-4, with TRBD1 matching 7 bases. Germline assignment: CDR1 SGHRS and CDR2 YFSETQ. V lost 0 bases to trimming and J lost 9 bases; unmatched junction nucleotides: 9. The length of the CDR3 is 15 residues. The CDR3 loop is CASSLGTGEVGIQYF. The CDR3 nucleotides are TGCGCCAGCAGCTTGGGGACAGGTGAAGTTGGCATTCAGTACTTC.

This chain connects TRBV5-6 to TRBJ2-1, with TRBD2 matching 8 bases. CDR1 is SGHDT and CDR2 is YYEEEE in the germline V gene. Trimming at V came to 2 bases and at J to 0 bases, leaving 7 bases not matched to a gene. This CDR3 spans 17 amino acids. CDR3: CASSFLSGRLSYNEQFF. CDR3 nucleotide sequence: TGTGCCAGCAGCTTCTTAAGCGGGAGACTCTCCTACAATGAGCAGTTCTTC.

The chain uses TRBV15 and TRBJ1-5, with 8 bases identical to TRBD1. Trimming took 4 bases from V and 5 from J; bases not matched to a gene: 7. This CDR3 is built from 15 residues. Germline-derived CDR1 and CDR2 are LNHNV and YYDKDF (reference sequence). In nucleotides, the CDR3 is TGTGCCACCAGCATAGACCGGACAGGGCATCAGCCCCAGCATTTT. Protein product: CATSIDRTGHQPQHF.